This T cell receptor beta chain derives from a study of T cells after yellow fever vaccination. Turning to the study itself: Each low-cell-number fraction was prepared by means of SMART-Seq v4 Ultra Low Input.

Findings and limits, study-wide: Primary-vaccination clones mostly resurfaced post-booster (about 95% CD4, just under 90% CD8). A weaker secondary response peaked on day 5, the primary on day 15.

In its sample, this clonotype was seen a few times. No antigen is known for it. The TCR cDNA carried a universal primer site and UMIs from 5'RACE template switching. MiXCR, run by TCRdb on the 5' RACE reads, gives a single entry per CDR3 protein. The repertoire has some 420,000 distinct CDR3 sequences, approximately 18% of them found once; the top ten carry roughly 19%. CDR1 and CDR2 (germline): SGHRS, YFSETQ. V shed 0 bases, J shed 5 bases, and the junction held 8 bases outside the gene matches. This CDR3 is 16 amino acids long. The V call is TRBV5-1, the J call TRBJ2-5, with 9 bases lining up with TRBD2. The origin of this receptor is a man aged 18 to 30 who received the YFV17D yellow fever vaccine. The sequenced sample was PBMCs, obtained before the yellow fever booster vaccination. The CDR3, as DNA: TGCGCCAGCAGCTTGGCCGGGCCTAGCGGGGTCGAGACCCAGTACTTC. Its translation is CASSLAGPSGVETQYF.